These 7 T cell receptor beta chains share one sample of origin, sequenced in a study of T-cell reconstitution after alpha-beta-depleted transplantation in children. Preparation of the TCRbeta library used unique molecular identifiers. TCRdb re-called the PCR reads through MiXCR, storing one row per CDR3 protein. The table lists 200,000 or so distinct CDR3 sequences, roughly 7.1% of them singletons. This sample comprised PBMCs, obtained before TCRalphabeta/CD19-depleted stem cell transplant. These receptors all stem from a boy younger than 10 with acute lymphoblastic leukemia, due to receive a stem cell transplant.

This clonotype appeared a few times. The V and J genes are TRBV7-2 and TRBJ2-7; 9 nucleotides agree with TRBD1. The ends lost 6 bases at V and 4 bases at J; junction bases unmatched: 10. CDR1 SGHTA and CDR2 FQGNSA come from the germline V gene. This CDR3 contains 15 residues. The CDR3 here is CASRFDGTGLYEQYF. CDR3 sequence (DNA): TGTGCCAGCAGGTTTGACGGGACAGGGCTTTACGAGCAGTACTTC.

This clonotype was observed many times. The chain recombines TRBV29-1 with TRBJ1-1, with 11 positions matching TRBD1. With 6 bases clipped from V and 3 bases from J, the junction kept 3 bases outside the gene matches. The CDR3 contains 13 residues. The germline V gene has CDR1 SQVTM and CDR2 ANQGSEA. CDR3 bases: TGCAGCGTCCAGGGACAGGGGGACACTGAAGCTTTCTTT. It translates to CSVQGQGDTEAFF.

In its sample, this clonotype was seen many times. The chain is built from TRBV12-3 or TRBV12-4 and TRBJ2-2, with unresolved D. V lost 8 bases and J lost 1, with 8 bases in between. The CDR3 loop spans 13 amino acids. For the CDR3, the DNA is TGTGCCAGCCTGCCTGTGAACACCGGGGAGCTGTTTTTT. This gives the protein CASLPVNTGELFF.

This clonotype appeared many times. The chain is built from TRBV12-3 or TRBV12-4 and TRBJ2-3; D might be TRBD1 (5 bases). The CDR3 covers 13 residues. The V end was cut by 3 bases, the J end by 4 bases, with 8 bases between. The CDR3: CASSFLGADTQYF. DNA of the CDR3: TGTGCCAGCAGTTTTCTAGGGGCAGATACGCAGTATTTT.

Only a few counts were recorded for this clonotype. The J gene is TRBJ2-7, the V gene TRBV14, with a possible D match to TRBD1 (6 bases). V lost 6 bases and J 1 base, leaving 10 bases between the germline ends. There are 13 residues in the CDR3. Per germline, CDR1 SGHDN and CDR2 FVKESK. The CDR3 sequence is CASSGDTSYEQYF. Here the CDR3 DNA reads TGTGCCAGCAGTGGGGACACATCCTACGAGCAGTACTTC. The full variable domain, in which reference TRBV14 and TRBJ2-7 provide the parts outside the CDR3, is EAGVTQFPSHSVIEKGQTVTLRCDPISGHDNLYWYRRVMGKEIKFLLHFVKESKQDESGMPNNRFLAERTGGTYSTLKVQPAELEDSGVYFCASSGDTSYEQYFGPGTRLTVT.

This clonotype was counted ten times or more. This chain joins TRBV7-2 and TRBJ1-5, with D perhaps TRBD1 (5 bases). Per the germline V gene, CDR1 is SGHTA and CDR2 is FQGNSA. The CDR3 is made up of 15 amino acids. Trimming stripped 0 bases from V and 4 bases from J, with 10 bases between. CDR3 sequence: CASSLAGAENQPQHF. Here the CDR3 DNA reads TGTGCCAGCAGCTTAGCAGGGGCGGAAAATCAGCCCCAGCATTTT. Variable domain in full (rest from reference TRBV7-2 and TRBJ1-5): GAGVSQSPSNKVTEKGKDVELRCDPISGHTALYWYRQSLGQGLEFLIYFQGNSAPDKSGLPSDRFSAERTGGSVSTLTIQRTQQEDSAVYLCASSLAGAENQPQHFGDGTRLSIL.

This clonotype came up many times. The CDR3 loop is CASRGQENTEAFF. Here the CDR3 DNA reads TGTGCCAGCAGGGGACAGGAGAACACTGAAGCTTTCTTT. The chain recombines TRBV7-8 with TRBJ1-1; TRBD1 matches 8 bases. This CDR3 region has 13 residues. Trimming removed 6 bases from V and 1 base from J; junction bases left unmatched: 1. Per the germline V gene, CDR1 is SGHVS and CDR2 is FQNEAQ. The full variable domain, its missing parts supplied by reference TRBV7-8 and TRBJ1-1, is GAGVSQSPRYKVAKRGQDVALRCDPISGHVSLFWYQQALGQGPEFLTYFQNEAQLDKSGLPSDRFFAERPEGSVSTLKIQRTQQEDSAVYLCASRGQENTEAFFGQGTRLTVV.